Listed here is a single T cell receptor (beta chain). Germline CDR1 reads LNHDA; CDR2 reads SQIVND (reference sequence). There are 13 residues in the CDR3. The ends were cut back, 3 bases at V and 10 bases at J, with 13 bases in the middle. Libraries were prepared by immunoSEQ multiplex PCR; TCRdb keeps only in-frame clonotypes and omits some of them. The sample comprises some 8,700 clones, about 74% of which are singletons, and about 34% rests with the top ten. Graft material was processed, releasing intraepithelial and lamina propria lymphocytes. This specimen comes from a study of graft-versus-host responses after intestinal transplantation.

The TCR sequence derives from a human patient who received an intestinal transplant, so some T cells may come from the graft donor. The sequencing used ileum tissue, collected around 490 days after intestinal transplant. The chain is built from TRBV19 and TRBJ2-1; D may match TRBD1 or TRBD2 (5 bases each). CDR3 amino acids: CASSMGVVREQFF. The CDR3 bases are TGTGCCAGTAGTATGGGGGTGGTCAGAGAGCAGTTCTTC. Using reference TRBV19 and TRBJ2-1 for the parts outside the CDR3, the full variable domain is DGGITQSPKYLFRKEGQNVTLSCEQNLNHDAMYWYRQDPGQGLRLIYYSQIVNDFQKGDIAEGYSVSREKKESFPLTVTSAQKNPTAFYLCASSMGVVREQFFGPGTRLTVL.